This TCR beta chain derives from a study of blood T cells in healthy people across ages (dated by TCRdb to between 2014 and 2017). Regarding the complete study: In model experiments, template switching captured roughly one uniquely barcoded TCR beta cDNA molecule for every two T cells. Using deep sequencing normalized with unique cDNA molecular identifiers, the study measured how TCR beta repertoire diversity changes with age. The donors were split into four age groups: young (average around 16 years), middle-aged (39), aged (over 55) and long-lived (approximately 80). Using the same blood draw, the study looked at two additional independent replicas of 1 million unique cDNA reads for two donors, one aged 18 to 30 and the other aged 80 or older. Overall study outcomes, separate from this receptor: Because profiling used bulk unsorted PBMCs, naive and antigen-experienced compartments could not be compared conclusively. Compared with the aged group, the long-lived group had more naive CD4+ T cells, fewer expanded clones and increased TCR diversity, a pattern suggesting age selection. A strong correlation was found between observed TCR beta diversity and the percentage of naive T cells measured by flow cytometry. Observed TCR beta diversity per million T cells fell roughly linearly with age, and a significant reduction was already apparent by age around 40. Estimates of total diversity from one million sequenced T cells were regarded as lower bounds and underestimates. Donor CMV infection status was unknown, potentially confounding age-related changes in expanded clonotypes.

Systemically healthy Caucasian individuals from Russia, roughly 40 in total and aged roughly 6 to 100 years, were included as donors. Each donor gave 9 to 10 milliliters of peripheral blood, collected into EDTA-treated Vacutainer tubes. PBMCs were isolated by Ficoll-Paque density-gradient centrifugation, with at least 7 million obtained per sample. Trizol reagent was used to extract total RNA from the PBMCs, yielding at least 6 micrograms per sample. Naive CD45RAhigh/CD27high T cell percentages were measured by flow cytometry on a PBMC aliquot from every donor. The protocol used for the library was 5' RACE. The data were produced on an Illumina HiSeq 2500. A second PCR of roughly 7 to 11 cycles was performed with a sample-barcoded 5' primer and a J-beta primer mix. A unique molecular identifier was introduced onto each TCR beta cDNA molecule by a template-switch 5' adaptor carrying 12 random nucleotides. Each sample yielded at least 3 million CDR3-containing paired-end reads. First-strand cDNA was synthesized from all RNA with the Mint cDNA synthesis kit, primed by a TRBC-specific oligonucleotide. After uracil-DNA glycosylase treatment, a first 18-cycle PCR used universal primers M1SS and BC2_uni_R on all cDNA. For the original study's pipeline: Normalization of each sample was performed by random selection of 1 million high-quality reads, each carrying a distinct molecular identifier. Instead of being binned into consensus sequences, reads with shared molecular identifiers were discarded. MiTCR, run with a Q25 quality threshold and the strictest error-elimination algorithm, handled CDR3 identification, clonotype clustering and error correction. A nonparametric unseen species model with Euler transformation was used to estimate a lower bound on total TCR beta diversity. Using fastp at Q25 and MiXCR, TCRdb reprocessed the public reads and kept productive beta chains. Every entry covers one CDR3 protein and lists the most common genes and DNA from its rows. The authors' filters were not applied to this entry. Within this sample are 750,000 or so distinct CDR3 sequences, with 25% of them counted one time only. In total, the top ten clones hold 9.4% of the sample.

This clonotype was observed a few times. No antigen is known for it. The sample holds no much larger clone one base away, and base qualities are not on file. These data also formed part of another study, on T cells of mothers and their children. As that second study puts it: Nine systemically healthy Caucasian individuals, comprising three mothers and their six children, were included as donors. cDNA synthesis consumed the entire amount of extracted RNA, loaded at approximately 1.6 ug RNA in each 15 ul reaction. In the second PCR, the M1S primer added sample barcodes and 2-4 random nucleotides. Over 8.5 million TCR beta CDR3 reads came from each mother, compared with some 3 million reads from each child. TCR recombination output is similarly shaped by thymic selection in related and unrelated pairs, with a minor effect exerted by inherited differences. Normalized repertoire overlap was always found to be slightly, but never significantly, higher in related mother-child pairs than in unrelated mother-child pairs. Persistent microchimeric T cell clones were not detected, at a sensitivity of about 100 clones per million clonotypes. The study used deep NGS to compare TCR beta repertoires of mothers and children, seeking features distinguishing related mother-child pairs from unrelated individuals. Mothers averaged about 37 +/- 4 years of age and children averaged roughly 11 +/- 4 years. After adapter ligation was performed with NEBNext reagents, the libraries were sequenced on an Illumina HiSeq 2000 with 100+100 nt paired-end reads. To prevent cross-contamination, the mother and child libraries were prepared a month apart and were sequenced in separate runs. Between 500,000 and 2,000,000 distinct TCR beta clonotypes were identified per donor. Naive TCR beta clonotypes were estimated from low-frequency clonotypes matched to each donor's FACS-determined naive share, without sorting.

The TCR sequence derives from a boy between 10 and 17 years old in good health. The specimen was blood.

The CDR3 reads CASSQDGLAGGPGAYNEQFF. The DNA is TGCGCCAGCAGCCAAGATGGGCTAGCGGGAGGTCCCGGGGCCTACAATGAGCAGTTCTTC. The chain was built from TRBV4-1 and TRBJ2-1, and TRBD2 aligns with 11 junction nucleotides. As encoded in the germline V gene, CDR1 is MGHRA while CDR2 is YSYEKL. The CDR3, cysteine through phenylalanine, is 20 amino acids long. The sequence is cut down to CDR3 DNA, 60 bases in frame from base 1. V loses 0 bases at its end and J loses 2 bases; junction bases beyond the gene matches: 12.